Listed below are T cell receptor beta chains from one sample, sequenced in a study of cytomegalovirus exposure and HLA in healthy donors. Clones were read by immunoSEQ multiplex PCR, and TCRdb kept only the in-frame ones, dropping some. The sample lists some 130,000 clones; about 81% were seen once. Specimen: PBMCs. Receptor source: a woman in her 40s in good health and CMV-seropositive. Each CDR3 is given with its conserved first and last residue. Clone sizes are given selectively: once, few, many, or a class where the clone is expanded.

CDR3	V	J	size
CASSKVDSGSTDTQYF	TRBV6-4	TRBJ2-3	NA
CASSPRQGFTEAFF	TRBV18	TRBJ1-1	once
CASSESGGGSYNEQFF	TRBV10-1	TRBJ2-1	NA
CASRQTGTLHGYTF	TRBV7-2	TRBJ1-2	NA
CASSLSGTGSLIRPQHF	TRBV7-8	TRBJ1-5	NA
CATPGGVAGTYEQYF	TRBV6-1	TRBJ2-7	NA
CASMEASGKSDNEQFF	TRBV2	TRBJ2-1	once
CASSAITGNQETQYF	TRBV5-1	TRBJ2-5	NA
CASSYFREMNTEAFF	TRBV6-5	TRBJ1-1	NA
CASSPDRNWGYTF	TRBV5-4	TRBJ1-2	NA